One and the same sample provided the 2 T cell receptor beta chains below, sequenced in a study of blood T cell repertoires in COVID-19. Profiling relied on immunoSEQ multiplex PCR, and the TCRdb table lists in-frame clones only, not all of them. The sample holds tens of thousands of clones, 75% to 90% seen once. The sequenced sample was peripheral blood. These receptor sequences come from a human donor in a cohort sampled during active COVID-19.

The rearrangement uses TRBV3-1 (or the pseudogene TRBV3-2) and TRBJ2-7; D possibly corresponds to TRBD2 (6 bases). The CDR3 sequence is 15 residues long. The V end lost 4 bases, the J end lost 3 bases, and 16 bases lay between the germline ends. Germline loops: CDR1 LGHDT, CDR2 YNNKEL (reference sequence). The DNA for the CDR3 is TGTGCCAGCAGCCGGGGAGGCCGGAGCGTCTACGAGCAGTACTTC. Protein sequence: CASSRGGRSVYEQYF.

This clone is medium-sized. This chain connects TRBV29-1 to TRBJ2-7; TRBD1 might be the D (5 bases). This CDR3 contains 13 residues. The germline V gene encodes CDR1 SQVTM and CDR2 ANQGSEA. Trimming removed 2 bases at V and 0 bases at J, with 8 bases between. CDR3 loop: CSVERGSSYEQYF. The CDR3 DNA is TGCAGCGTTGAAAGGGGCAGCTCCTACGAGCAGTACTTC.